Below are 31 T cell receptor beta chains sequenced from a single sample in a study of early T cells in non-severe SARS-CoV-2 infection. A single record per CDR3 protein comes from TCRdb applying MiXCR to the 5' RACE reads. The sample has about 83,000 distinct CDR3 sequences, about an eighth seen once. Input material: whole blood. The source is an adult who was a healthcare worker with PCR-confirmed SARS-CoV-2 infection or an uninfected control (not recorded which).

This chain uses TRBV29-1 with TRBJ1-1; D call uncertain. CDR3 length equals 13 residues. Germline loops: CDR1 SQVTM, CDR2 ANQGSEA. V was shortened by 4 bases and J by 3 bases, with 12 bases between the two germline ends. The CDR3 DNA follows: TGCAGCGTTGGGCTCCATACGGACACTGAAGCTTTCTTT. This sequence encodes CSVGLHTDTEAFF.

This clonotype was seen many times. V is TRBV12-3 or TRBV12-4 and J is TRBJ2-7, with D tentatively TRBD2 (5 bases). There are 14 residues in the CDR3. The V end was cut by 1 base, the J end by 6 bases, with 13 bases between. CDR3 nucleotides: TGTGCCAGCAGTTTAGGTGGGTCCCGGGGCGAGCAGTACTTC. Translated, it gives CASSLGGSRGEQYF.

The chain recombines TRBV20-1 with TRBJ2-3, with D unclear. The V gene lost 2 bases and the J gene lost 1 base, with 13 bases spanning the gap. CDR3 size: 15 residues. From germline, CDR1 is DFQATT and CDR2 SNEGSKA (reference sequence). The CDR3 sequence is CSARRSGPGTDTQYF. CDR3 in DNA: TGCAGTGCTAGAAGGTCGGGTCCGGGCACAGATACGCAGTATTTT.

The table lists this clonotype with many counts. For the CDR3, the DNA is TGTGCCAGCAGTGACACCCGACAGGGCAATGAGCAGTTCTTC. Protein: CASSDTRQGNEQFF. V gene TRBV6-4 combines with J gene TRBJ2-1; 7 positions match TRBD1. CDR3 length equals 14 residues. Trimming removed 2 bases from V and 6 bases from J; junction bases left unmatched: 4. The germline V gene has CDR1 MRHNA and CDR2 SNTAGT.

Only a few counts were recorded for this clonotype. The chain joins TRBV11-2 to TRBJ2-5, with D perhaps TRBD1 (6 bases). Germline V lookup: CDR1 SGHAT, CDR2 FQNNGV. The V end lost 3 bases, the J end lost 7 bases, and 15 bases lay between the germline ends. CDR3 length: 14 amino acids. This CDR3 is CASSFSTGPRTQYF. CDR3 in DNA: TGTGCCAGCAGCTTTTCGACAGGCCCCAGGACCCAGTACTTC.

This chain links TRBV7-2 with TRBJ1-3; tentatively, D is TRBD1 (6 bases). This CDR3 contains 15 residues. Germline lookup yields CDR1 SGHTA and CDR2 FQGNSA. Trimming shortened V by 4 bases and J by 0 bases, and 10 bases separated the two germline ends. CDR3 protein: CASSSGAYSGNTIYF. The CDR3 DNA reads as TGTGCCAGCAGCTCAGGGGCCTACTCTGGAAACACCATATATTTT.

This clonotype was seen a handful of times. This chain uses TRBV27 with TRBJ2-1; 11 bases agree with TRBD2. With V trimmed by 6 bases and J by 13 bases, 14 bases remained unmatched. The CDR3 totals 15 residues. Per germline, CDR1 MNHEY and CDR2 SMNVEV (reference sequence). The CDR3, as DNA: TGTGCCAGCAGATCGGAGACTAGCGGGGTTCCCAGACAGTTCTTC. Its protein product is CASRSETSGVPRQFF.

The chain is built from TRBV5-1 and TRBJ1-3; D not resolved. The length of the CDR3 is 17 residues. In germline, CDR1 is SGHRS, CDR2 YFSETQ. The V end was cut by 2 bases, the J end by 0 bases, with 15 bases between. DNA of the CDR3: TGCGCCAGCAGCTTTAAGCCACGTGGCAGCTCTGGAAACACCATATATTTT. Its protein product is CASSFKPRGSSGNTIYF.

This clonotype has more than one count but fewer than ten. V usage is TRBV20-1 and J usage is TRBJ1-2; no reliable D call. Germline CDR1 is DFQATT and CDR2 is SNEGSKA (reference sequence). The V and J ends lost 0 bases and 6 bases respectively, with 11 bases between them. The CDR3 totals 13 residues. CDR3 DNA: TGCAGTGCTAGAGATCCGGGGAGTAATGGCTACACCTTC. The encoded protein is CSARDPGSNGYTF.

This clonotype was counted only a few times. CDR3 protein: CASSFRTGRAFF. The CDR3, as DNA: TGTGCCAGCAGCTTCCGGACAGGGCGAGCTTTCTTT. The chain is built from TRBV11-3 and TRBJ1-1; 8 positions match TRBD1. This CDR3 has 12 amino acids. Trimming took 3 bases from V and 10 from J; bases not matched to a gene: 4. CDR1 is SGHNT, CDR2 YENEEA, per germline.

The table lists this clonotype with many counts. The chain employs TRBV5-6 and TRBJ1-2, with D hard to call. CDR1 is SGHDT and CDR2 is YYEEEE in the germline V gene. The CDR3 runs 16 residues. V was pared by 1 base and J by 6 bases, with 19 bases between. The CDR3 spells CASSLHGRLEKDGYTF. The CDR3 DNA reads TGTGCCAGCAGCTTGCATGGCCGCTTAGAAAAGGATGGCTACACCTTC. Full variable domain (missing parts from reference TRBV5-6 and TRBJ1-2): DAGVTQSPTHLIKTRGQQVTLRCSPKSGHDTVSWYQQALGQGPQFIFQYYEEEERQRGNFPDRFSGHQFPNYSSELNVNALLLGDSALYLCASSLHGRLEKDGYTFGSGTRLTVV.

This clonotype was seen repeatedly, ten times or more. The gene calls are TRBV12-3 or TRBV12-4 and TRBJ2-3; TRBD1 matches at 9 bases. Unmatched junction bases numbered 8, after V lost 5 bases and J lost 5 bases. The length of the CDR3 is 15 residues. The CDR3 DNA reads as TGTGCCAGCAGTCCACCACAGGGGGCGAAAGATACGCAGTATTTT. The encoded protein is CASSPPQGAKDTQYF.

This clonotype has a count of ten or more. This sequence joins TRBV11-3 and TRBJ2-1; D may be TRBD1 (6 bases). Trimming took 5 bases from V and 4 from J, leaving 12 bases between them. The germline CDR1 and CDR2 sequences are SGHNT and YENEEA. There are 14 residues in the CDR3. CDR3 residues: CASSRDNGYNEQFF. CDR3 DNA sequence: TGTGCCAGCAGCCGGGACAACGGGTACAATGAGCAGTTCTTC.

This clonotype came up many times. The V gene is TRBV30, the J gene TRBJ1-2, with 7 bases matching TRBD1. V was clipped by 6 bases and J by 8 bases; unmatched bases: 12. Germline V gives CDR1 GTSNPN, CDR2 SVGIG (reference sequence). The CDR3 extends over 13 amino acids. The chain's CDR3 is CACLSLTGAGYTF. CDR3 sequence (DNA): TGTGCCTGCCTAAGCCTTACAGGGGCGGGCTACACCTTC.

This clonotype was seen only a few times. The chain employs TRBV19 and TRBJ1-2; tentative D call: TRBD1 (6 bases). The V end was cut by 8 bases, the J end by 2 bases, with 15 bases between. Per germline, CDR1 LNHDA and CDR2 SQIVND (reference sequence). The CDR3 extends over 14 amino acids. CDR3 protein: CASSPGTTNYGYTF. CDR3 coding DNA: TGTGCCAGTTCCCCAGGGACAACCAACTATGGCTACACCTTC.

At least ten counts were recorded for this clonotype. The chain recombines TRBV30 with TRBJ2-2; 10 bases line up with TRBD1. The germline CDR1 and CDR2 sequences are GTSNPN and SVGIG (reference sequence). The CDR3 length is 16 residues. J gave up 3 bases and V 3 bases, and 7 bases lay outside the gene matches. The CDR3 DNA is TGTGCCTGGAGCGCTCGGGGACAGGGGTACACCGGGGAGCTGTTTTTT. It codes for CAWSARGQGYTGELFF.

The rearrangement links TRBV12-3 or TRBV12-4 to TRBJ2-7; D may be TRBD2 (6 bases). Trimming shortened V by 6 bases and J by 2 bases, and 17 bases separated the two germline ends. The CDR3 has 15 amino acids. The CDR3 here is CASSWARGFTYEQYF. DNA for the CDR3: TGTGCCAGCAGCTGGGCTCGGGGGTTTACCTACGAGCAGTACTTC.

The sample holds a few counts of this clonotype. The CDR3 region has the DNA TGCAGTGCTAACGCTCGTTCAGGGGGCAACACTGAAGCTTTCTTT. Translation: CSANARSGGNTEAFF. J is TRBJ1-1 and V is TRBV20-1, with 8 nucleotides matching TRBD1. Germline trimming cut 4 bases from V and 2 bases from J; bases unmatched to any gene: 9. This CDR3 has 15 residues. CDR1 and CDR2 from the germline V gene are DFQATT and SNEGSKA (reference sequence).

This clonotype has more than one count but fewer than ten. The chain is built from TRBV6-2 or TRBV6-3 and TRBJ1-4, with 7 bases aligning to TRBD1. Germline V gene data show CDR1 as MNHEY and CDR2 as SVGEGT. J gave up 7 bases and V 0 bases, and 11 bases lay outside the gene matches. The CDR3 has 17 residues. Here the CDR3 reads CASSYSSPGTVGEKLFF. The CDR3 DNA is TGTGCCAGCAGTTACTCGAGCCCCGGGACAGTGGGTGAAAAACTGTTTTTT.

V and J are TRBV11-1 and TRBJ1-1; perhaps TRBD1 as D (6 bases). The CDR3 runs 16 residues. V lost 4 bases, J lost 3 bases, and 18 bases lay in between. CDR1 SGHAT and CDR2 FQDESV come from the germline V gene (reference sequence). Written as DNA, the CDR3 is TGTGCCAGCAGCTCCGACAGGCGAAGGGCTCACACTGAAGCTTTCTTT. It codes for CASSSDRRRAHTEAFF. Together with reference TRBV11-1 and TRBJ1-1, the CDR3 gives the full variable domain: EAEVAQSPRYKITEKSQAVAFWCDPISGHATLYWYRQILGQGPELLVQFQDESVVDDSQLPKDRFSAERLKGVDSTLKIQPAELGDSAMYLCASSSDRRRAHTEAFFGQGTRLTVV.

This clonotype was detected many times. V is TRBV12-3 or TRBV12-4 and J is TRBJ2-1, with no clear D. V lost 8 bases and J lost 8, with 22 bases in between. CDR3 length: 15 amino acids. DNA for the CDR3: TGTGCCAGCCGGATCGGTAGTGGCGCCCTCGATGAGCAGTTCTTC. Its protein is CASRIGSGALDEQFF.

In this sample, this clonotype turned up a few times. This chain connects TRBV11-2 to TRBJ2-2, with D possibly being TRBD1 or TRBD2 (5 bases each). CDR3 length equals 14 residues. CDR1 is SGHAT, CDR2 FQNNGV, per germline. V was cut by 5 bases and J by 10 bases, with 17 bases left in between. The CDR3 bases are TGTGCCAGCAGCGCAGCCCGGGGCTATGAGGAGCTGTTTTTT. Its translation is CASSAARGYEELFF.

This clonotype has more than one count but fewer than ten. Mismatch with germline at one junction end may stem from a read error. This sequence joins TRBV20-1 and TRBJ2-7, with TRBD1 matching over 9 bases. There are 10 residues in the CDR3. Looked up from germline, CDR1 is DFQATT and CDR2 is SNEGSKA (reference sequence). The CDR3 is CSASRDRVLF. The DNA for the CDR3 is TGCAGTGCTAGCCGGGACAGGGTACTCTTC.

The table lists this clonotype with a few counts. The rearrangement joins TRBV20-1 to TRBJ1-1, with a possible D match to TRBD1 (5 bases). Per germline, CDR1 DFQATT and CDR2 SNEGSKA (reference sequence). Trimming pared 6 bases from V and 1 base from J, leaving 9 bases between. CDR3 length: 12 residues. CDR3 in amino acids: CSAGERNTEAFF. The CDR3 DNA follows: TGCAGTGCGGGGGAAAGGAACACTGAAGCTTTCTTT.

This clonotype was found a few times. V usage is TRBV5-4 and J usage is TRBJ1-3; 8 bases line up with TRBD1. Germline CDR1 reads SGHNT; CDR2 reads YYREEE (reference sequence). V shed 6 bases, J shed 1 base, and the junction held 3 bases outside the gene matches. There are 14 residues in the CDR3. The CDR3 is CASMDRVSGNTIYF. The CDR3, as DNA: TGTGCCAGCATGGACAGGGTGTCTGGAAACACCATATATTTT.

This clonotype was counted many times. This chain connects TRBV15 to TRBJ2-1; maybe TRBD1 (5 bases). The CDR3 contains 12 residues. The germline gives CDR1 LNHNV, CDR2 YYDKDF (reference sequence). V lost 4 bases, J lost 4 bases, and 5 bases lay in between. The CDR3 spells CATSTGYNEQFF. The CDR3 DNA follows: TGTGCCACCAGCACAGGGTACAATGAGCAGTTCTTC.

The sample holds many counts of this clonotype. CDR3 bases: TGCGCCAGCAGCCAGATAACAGGGGGTAGGGACACTGAAGCTTTCTTT. Translation: CASSQITGGRDTEAFF. This chain joins TRBV5-1 and TRBJ1-1; 8 bases are a match to TRBD1. The junction had 11 bases not matched to a gene; V was cut back by 4 bases and J by 3 bases. The CDR3 sequence is 16 residues long. CDR1 is SGHRS, CDR2 YFSETQ, per germline. The complete variable domain, with remaining parts taken from reference TRBV5-1 and TRBJ1-1, reads KAGVTQTPRYLIKTRGQQVTLSCSPISGHRSVSWYQQTPGQGLQFLFEYFSETQRNKGNFPGRFSGRQFSNSRSEMNVSTLELGDSALYLCASSQITGGRDTEAFFGQGTRLTVV.

This clonotype has at least ten counts. This rearrangement joins TRBV6-4 to TRBJ2-3; 8 positions match TRBD2. Losses at the gene ends were 3 bases for V and 2 bases for J; bases not matched to a gene: 7. This CDR3 comprises 16 residues. Germline V gene lookup returns CDR1 MRHNA and CDR2 SNTAGT. The CDR3 loop is CASSDGVGGATDTQYF. CDR3 nucleotide sequence: TGTGCCAGCAGTGATGGAGTCGGGGGGGCCACAGATACGCAGTATTTT.

This clonotype was seen ten or more times. The V gene is TRBV12-3 or TRBV12-4, the J gene TRBJ2-1, with 14 bases that match TRBD2. This CDR3 has 14 residues. J lost 14 bases, V lost 4 bases, and 7 bases had no gene match. CDR3 sequence (DNA): TGTGCCAGCAGTTCCTGGACTAGCGGGGGGCCAGAGTTCTTC. It encodes CASSSWTSGGPEFF.

This clonotype was seen ten or more times. The rearrangement joins TRBV4-3 to TRBJ2-2; no clear D. The CDR3 has 16 residues. Trimming stripped 0 bases from V and 0 bases from J, with 8 bases between. CDR1 and CDR2 from the germline V gene are LGHNA and YSLEER. CDR3: CASSQEGYSNTGELFF. The CDR3 region has the DNA TGCGCCAGCAGCCAAGAAGGCTACTCGAACACCGGGGAGCTGTTTTTT.

This clonotype was seen ten or more times. J is TRBJ1-1 and V is TRBV7-2; tentatively, D is TRBD1 (5 bases). Germline CDR1 reads SGHTA; CDR2 reads FQGNSA. This CDR3 region has 13 residues. V lost 3 bases and J lost 1, with 6 bases in between. In DNA, the CDR3 is TGTGCCAGCAGCTTTACAGGGAACACTGAAGCTTTCTTT. Its translation is CASSFTGNTEAFF.